Listed below are T cell receptor beta chains from one sample, sequenced in a study of shared clonotypes between healthy human individuals. Assay: immunoSEQ multiplex PCR; the TCRdb copy retains only in-frame clones and omits some. Among 1.6 million or so clones listed, approximately 98.5% were seen once. Sequencing was carried out using naive CD4+ T cells sorted from blood. The source is a man aged 30 to 39 in good health. Each CDR3 is given with its conserved first and last residue. Fields, in order: V gene, clone size, D gene, J gene, CDR3 protein, CDR3 DNA. The D gene is left open where the match is weak. Size is stated for part of the rows, as once, few or many counts, or as a class when the clone is expanded.

>TRBV7-9|.|.|TRBJ2-5
CASSPSGLQETQYF
TGTGCCAGCAGCCCGAGCGGGCTGCAAGAGACCCAGTACTTC
>TRBV28|.|TRBD2|TRBJ2-1
CASSRRLAGDEQFF
TGTGCCAGCAGTCGAAGACTAGCGGGTGATGAGCAGTTCTTC
>TRBV11-3|.|.|TRBJ2-1
CASSLGGRTYNEQFF
TGTGCCAGCAGCTTAGGGGGTAGGACCTACAATGAGCAGTTCTTC
>TRBV29-1|.|TRBD1|TRBJ1-2
CSVVGQEGANYGYTF
TGCAGCGTTGTAGGACAGGAAGGCGCTAACTATGGCTACACCTTC
>TRBV10-1|.|TRBD1|TRBJ2-7
CASSARQGGNEQYF
TGCGCCAGCAGTGCTAGACAGGGGGGCAACGAGCAGTACTTC
>TRBV5-6|.|TRBD2|TRBJ2-4
CASSHVIASGNIQYF
TGTGCCAGCAGCCACGTGATAGCTAGCGGGAACATTCAGTACTTC
>TRBV19|once|TRBD1|TRBJ1-3
CASQQGSISGNTIYF
TGTGCCAGTCAACAGGGGTCCATCTCTGGAAACACCATATATTTT
>TRBV25-1|.|TRBD1|TRBJ1-1
CASSYFPGQVSGAFF
TGTGCCAGCAGTTATTTTCCGGGACAGGTCAGTGGGGCTTTCTTT
>TRBV11-3|.|.|TRBJ1-3
CASSYPTGMISGNTIYF
TGTGCCAGCAGCTATCCGACAGGAATGATCTCTGGAAACACCATATATTTT
>TRBV4-3|.|.|TRBJ2-1
CASSQDTADSYNEQFF
TGCGCCAGCAGCCAAGATACAGCGGACTCCTACAATGAGCAGTTCTTC